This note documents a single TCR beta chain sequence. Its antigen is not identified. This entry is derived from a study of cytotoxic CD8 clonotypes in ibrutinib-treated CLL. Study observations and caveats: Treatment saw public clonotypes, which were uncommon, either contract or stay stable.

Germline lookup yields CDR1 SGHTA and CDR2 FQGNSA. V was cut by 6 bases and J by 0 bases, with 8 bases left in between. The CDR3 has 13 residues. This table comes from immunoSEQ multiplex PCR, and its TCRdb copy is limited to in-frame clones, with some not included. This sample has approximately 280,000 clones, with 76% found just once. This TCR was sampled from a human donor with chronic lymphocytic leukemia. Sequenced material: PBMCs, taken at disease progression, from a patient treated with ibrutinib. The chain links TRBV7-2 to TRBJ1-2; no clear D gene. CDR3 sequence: CASRPQTNYGYTF. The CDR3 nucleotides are TGTGCCAGCAGACCTCAGACTAACTATGGCTACACCTTC.